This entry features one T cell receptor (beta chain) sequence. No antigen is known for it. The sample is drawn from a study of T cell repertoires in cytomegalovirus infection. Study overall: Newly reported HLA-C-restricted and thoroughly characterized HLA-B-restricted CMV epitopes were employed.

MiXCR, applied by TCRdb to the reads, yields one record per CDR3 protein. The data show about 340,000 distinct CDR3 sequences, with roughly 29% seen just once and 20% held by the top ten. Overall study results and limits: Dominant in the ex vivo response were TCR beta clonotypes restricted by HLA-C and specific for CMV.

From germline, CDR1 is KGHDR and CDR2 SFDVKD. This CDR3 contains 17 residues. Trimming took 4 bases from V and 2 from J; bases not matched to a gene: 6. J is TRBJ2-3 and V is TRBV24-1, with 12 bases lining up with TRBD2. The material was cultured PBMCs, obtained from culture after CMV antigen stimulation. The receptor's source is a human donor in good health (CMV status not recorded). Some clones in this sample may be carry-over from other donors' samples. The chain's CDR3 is CATSDQGLAGPTDTQYF. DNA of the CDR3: TGTGCCACCAGTGACCAAGGACTAGCGGGGCCCACAGATACGCAGTATTTT.